Below are 25 T cell receptor beta chains sequenced from a single sample in a study of response to subunit inactivated influenza vaccine. TCRdb ran MiXCR on the RT-PCR reads and lists one entry per CDR3 protein. Here the sample spans about 160,000 distinct CDR3 sequences, under 13% being singletons. The sequenced sample was non-naive T cells sorted from PBMCs, obtained 35 to 45 days after vaccination. Receptors were obtained from a man in his fifties or sixties who received an inactivated influenza vaccine.

This clonotype has just a few counts. CDR3 nucleotides: TGTGCCAGCAGTAGGACAGCTAATGAAAAACTGTTTTTT. Its protein is CASSRTANEKLFF. This rearrangement joins TRBV6-1 to TRBJ1-4; maybe TRBD1 (6 bases). The CDR3 runs 13 residues. The germline CDR1 and CDR2 sequences are MNHNS and SASEGT. Trimming cost V 5 bases and J 3 bases, with 7 bases left between them.

Details on this clonotype: Germline is not matched at one junction end, which may reflect a read error. The chain joins TRBV3-1 to TRBJ2-6, with 7 bases matching TRBD1. The CDR3 runs to 18 residues. The germline CDR1 and CDR2 sequences are LGHDT and YNNKEL (reference sequence). The CDR3 is CACSQLTGYLAGANVLTF. CDR3 nucleotide sequence: TGTGCCTGCAGCCAATTGACAGGGTACCTCGCAGGGGCCAACGTCCTGACTTTC.

This clonotype was observed a few times. The chain recombines TRBV20-1 with TRBJ2-5; 7 nucleotides agree with TRBD2. Germline loops: CDR1 DFQATT, CDR2 SNEGSKA (reference sequence). The V gene end was trimmed by 4 bases and the J gene end by 4 bases; junction bases not matched to a gene: 15. The CDR3 length is 16 residues. In DNA, the CDR3 is TGCAGTGCTAAGGCGCAGGGAAGGACTAGAGGAGAGACCCAGTACTTC. Translation gives CSAKAQGRTRGETQYF.

This clonotype was detected many times. V usage is TRBV6-5 and J usage is TRBJ1-2; D is unresolved. Germline V gives CDR1 MNHEY, CDR2 SVGAGI. The CDR3 runs 12 residues. Trimming left V 10 bases short and J 8 bases short, with 17 bases between. Here the CDR3 DNA reads TGTGCCACCGGACGGGCTAGTGGAGGCTACACCTTC. Translated: CATGRASGGYTF.

This chain connects TRBV7-9 to TRBJ2-5; D gene unclear. Germline values: CDR1 SEHNR, CDR2 FQNEAQ (reference sequence). The CDR3 spans 14 residues. Deletions cut 6 bases from V and 1 base from J, with 12 bases between. This chain's CDR3 is CASSSGPIQETQYF. The CDR3 coding sequence is TGTGCCAGCAGTTCTGGTCCGATCCAAGAGACCCAGTACTTC.

This clonotype was observed a handful of times. V gene TRBV27 combines with J gene TRBJ2-1; 12 bases align to TRBD2. The CDR3 runs to 14 residues. Germline CDR1 MNHEY, CDR2 SMNVEV (reference sequence). The V segment lost 6 bases and the J segment 8 bases; nucleotides outside the gene matches: 5. The CDR3 DNA sequence: TGTGCCAGCAGGGGACTAGCGGGTCGGGATGAGCAGTTCTTC. Protein: CASRGLAGRDEQFF.

This clonotype showed up just a few times. The chain employs TRBV6-1 and TRBJ1-6, with D possibly being TRBD1 (5 bases). This CDR3 spans 16 amino acids. V was trimmed by 3 bases and J by 5 bases, leaving 14 bases between them. Germline-derived CDR1 and CDR2 are MNHNS and SASEGT. The CDR3 is CASSETATVNNSPLHF. The CDR3, as DNA: TGTGCCAGCAGTGAGACAGCGACAGTTAATAATTCACCCCTCCACTTT.

This clonotype has a handful of counts. J is TRBJ1-5 and V is TRBV6-1, with TRBD1 identical over 7 bases. Germline CDR1 is MNHNS and CDR2 is SASEGT. The trim removed 3 bases at V and 2 bases at J, leaving 1 base unmatched. The CDR3 is 14 residues long. In DNA, the CDR3 is TGTGCCAGCAGTGACACAGGGGGCAATCAGCCCCAGCATTTT. This codes for CASSDTGGNQPQHF.

This clonotype occurred many times. In DNA form, the CDR3 reads TGTGCCACCAGTAGAAGCGGGCCACAAGAGACCCAGTACTTC. This sequence encodes CATSRSGPQETQYF. This chain connects TRBV24-1 to TRBJ2-5; D possibly corresponds to TRBD2 (6 bases). CDR1 and CDR2 from the germline V gene are KGHDR and SFDVKD. V dropped 6 bases and J dropped 2 bases, with 12 bases sitting between them. The CDR3 sequence is 14 residues long.

This clonotype was counted only a few times. V gene TRBV19 combines with J gene TRBJ2-5; 7 nucleotides line up with TRBD2. Germline CDR1 reads LNHDA; CDR2 reads SQIVND (reference sequence). V lost 3 bases to trimming and J lost 3 bases; unmatched junction nucleotides: 4. The CDR3 extends over 14 amino acids. For the CDR3, the DNA is TGTGCCAGTAGTATGTCGGGGGGAAAAGAGACCCAGTACTTC. It encodes CASSMSGGKETQYF.

At least ten counts were recorded for this clonotype. The genes are TRBV29-1 and TRBJ1-2; D is perhaps TRBD1 (5 bases). CDR3 size: 12 residues. V gave up 5 bases and J gave up 4 bases, with 11 bases separating them. The germline V gene has CDR1 SQVTM and CDR2 ANQGSEA. CDR3 sequence (DNA): TGCAGCGTTAGACAGAGTTCCTATGGCTACACCTTC. It specifies CSVRQSSYGYTF.

There are a few counts of this clonotype. The chain couples TRBV29-1 to TRBJ2-7; 9 nucleotides line up with TRBD2. Germline trimming cut 6 bases from V and 3 bases from J; bases unmatched to any gene: 15. Germline CDR1 and CDR2: SQVTM and ANQGSEA. The CDR3 is 16 amino acids. CDR3 nucleotides: TGCAGCGTCGCGGGGGCTAGCGGGAACGTAAACTACGAGCAGTACTTC. Its translation: CSVAGASGNVNYEQYF.

This clonotype was detected a few times. The gene calls are TRBV20-1 and TRBJ1-2; perhaps TRBD1 as D (6 bases). The CDR3 is made up of 13 amino acids. Trimming cost V 2 bases and J 2 bases, with 9 bases left between them. CDR1 is DFQATT and CDR2 is SNEGSKA in the germline V gene (reference sequence). The CDR3 is CSARRDTNYGYTF. The CDR3 nucleotides read TGCAGTGCTAGAAGGGACACCAACTATGGCTACACCTTC.

This clonotype was observed many times. The V call is TRBV5-4, the J call TRBJ2-7, with D perhaps TRBD1 (7 bases). CDR3 size: 15 residues. V lost 4 bases and J lost 5, with 19 bases in between. Germline V gene data show CDR1 as SGHNT and CDR2 as YYREEE (reference sequence). The CDR3 region is CASSPRFGGGDEQYF. CDR3 nucleotides: TGTGCCAGCAGCCCCCGCTTCGGAGGGGGCGACGAGCAGTACTTC.

This clonotype has a count of ten or more. V gene TRBV15 combines with J gene TRBJ2-2, with TRBD1 identical over 8 bases. This CDR3 has 14 amino acids. Germline V gene sequence: CDR1 LNHNV, CDR2 YYDKDF (reference sequence). Losses at the gene ends were 3 bases for V and 5 bases for J; bases not matched to a gene: 2. The DNA for the CDR3 is TGTGCCACCAGCAGGGACAGGGTAACCGGGGAGCTGTTTTTT. Its protein is CATSRDRVTGELFF.

The V call is TRBV20-1, the J call TRBJ2-3; D is unclear. Germline V gene sequence: CDR1 DFQATT, CDR2 SNEGSKA (reference sequence). This CDR3 region has 16 residues. The V end was cut by 1 base, the J end by 2 bases, with 16 bases between. CDR3 nucleotide sequence: TGCAGTGCTAGAGGAGGCCCCACCGGGTCCACAGATACGCAGTATTTT. Residues: CSARGGPTGSTDTQYF.

This chain uses TRBV7-9 with TRBJ1-1, with D maybe TRBD1 (6 bases). Germline CDR1 SEHNR, CDR2 FQNEAQ (reference sequence). The ends were cut back, 4 bases at V and 1 base at J, with 13 bases in the middle. The CDR3 spans 15 residues. CDR3 sequence reads: CASSSQTGGNTEAFF. The CDR3 region has the DNA TGTGCCAGCAGCTCCCAGACAGGAGGGAACACTGAAGCTTTCTTT.

CDR3 protein: CASTGSGVTGYTF. As DNA, the CDR3 is TGTGCCAGCACCGGTTCGGGGGTCACTGGCTACACCTTC. V is TRBV6-1 and J is TRBJ1-2, with D possibly being TRBD1 (5 bases). Trimming stripped 7 bases from V and 7 bases from J, with 16 bases between. Germline V gene sequence: CDR1 MNHNS, CDR2 SASEGT. The CDR3 length is 13 residues.

This clonotype was counted ten times or more. The gene calls are TRBV5-4 and TRBJ2-1; D is ambiguous. V dropped 4 bases and J dropped 4 bases, with 9 bases sitting between them. This CDR3 spans 13 amino acids. Germline-derived CDR1 and CDR2 are SGHNT and YYREEE (reference sequence). CDR3 bases: TGTGCCAGCAGCGGTGCTACGTACAATGAGCAGTTCTTC. It encodes CASSGATYNEQFF. Together with reference TRBV5-4 and TRBJ2-1, the CDR3 gives the full variable domain: ETGVTQSPTHLIKTRGQQVTLRCSSQSGHNTVSWYQQALGQGPQFIFQYYREEENGRGNFPPRFSGLQFPNYSSELNVNALELDDSALYLCASSGATYNEQFFGPGTRLTVL.

This clonotype was seen ten or more times. This chain connects TRBV7-2 to TRBJ2-1, with 8 positions matching TRBD1. CDR1 SGHTA and CDR2 FQGNSA come from the germline V gene. The V segment lost 6 bases and the J segment 1 base; nucleotides outside the gene matches: 5. The CDR3 is 15 residues long. The CDR3 protein is CASSPGGQSYNEQFF. As DNA, the CDR3 is TGTGCCAGCAGTCCAGGGGGCCAATCCTACAATGAGCAGTTCTTC.

The chain uses TRBV7-9 and TRBJ2-7; D assignment may be TRBD1 or TRBD2 (5 bases each). The CDR3 covers 14 residues. Deletions cut 5 bases from V and 5 bases from J, with 16 bases between. Germline values: CDR1 SEHNR, CDR2 FQNEAQ (reference sequence). CDR3 amino acids: CASSPLMGVHEQYF. CDR3 nucleotides: TGTGCCAGCAGCCCCCTGATGGGGGTGCACGAGCAGTACTTC.

This clonotype has only a few counts. V is TRBV7-9 and J is TRBJ2-2; the D call may be TRBD1 or TRBD2 (6 bases each). With 5 bases removed from V and 4 bases from J, the gap between germline ends came to 14 bases. CDR1 and CDR2 from the germline V gene are SEHNR and FQNEAQ (reference sequence). This CDR3 is built from 15 residues. The CDR3: CASSPGGGRTGELFF. The DNA for the CDR3 is TGTGCCAGCAGCCCGGGTGGGGGGCGCACCGGGGAGCTGTTTTTT.

This clonotype was seen repeatedly, ten times or more. The chain uses TRBV7-2 and TRBJ1-6, with 7 positions matching TRBD1. The CDR3 loop spans 15 amino acids. Trimming at V came to 2 bases and at J to 6 bases, leaving 4 bases not matched to a gene. From germline, CDR1 is SGHTA and CDR2 FQGNSA. The CDR3 sequence: CASSLRQGGNSPLHF. The CDR3 DNA reads TGTGCCAGCAGCTTAAGGCAGGGGGGTAATTCACCCCTCCACTTT. Based on the CDR3 plus reference TRBV7-2 and TRBJ1-6, the full variable domain is GAGVSQSPSNKVTEKGKDVELRCDPISGHTALYWYRQSLGQGLEFLIYFQGNSAPDKSGLPSDRFSAERTGGSVSTLTIQRTQQEDSAVYLCASSLRQGGNSPLHFGNGTRLTVT.

This clonotype was seen ten or more times. This chain uses TRBV12-3 or TRBV12-4 with TRBJ2-7, with a possible D match to TRBD2 (5 bases). V was cut by 2 bases and J by 0 bases, with 11 bases left in between. The CDR3 sequence is 15 residues long. CDR3 sequence: CASSLQEDRSYEQYF. The CDR3 DNA is TGTGCCAGCAGTTTACAGGAGGACCGCTCCTACGAGCAGTACTTC.

This clonotype was recorded at least ten times. The chain employs TRBV5-1 and TRBJ2-7; 10 bases line up with TRBD2. In germline, CDR1 is SGHRS, CDR2 YFSETQ. This CDR3 comprises 16 residues. With V trimmed by 0 bases and J by 0 bases, 3 bases remained unmatched. The CDR3 spells CASSLEASGGSYEQYF. Written as DNA, the CDR3 is TGCGCCAGCAGCTTGGAGGCTAGCGGGGGCTCCTACGAGCAGTACTTC.